The subject of this entry is one T cell receptor (beta chain). Its antigen is currently not known. Qualities for individual bases were not recorded, and no much larger clone is one base off. TCR beta CDR3 regions were amplified from genomic DNA using the immunoSEQ hsTCRB kit. An Illumina HiSeq system was used to carry out high-throughput TRB CDR3 sequencing. In the authors' own workflow: The immunoSEQ software was used to analyze sequencing reads, and nonproductive sequences containing premature stops or frame-shifts were removed. Repertoire clonality was computed as one minus Shannon entropy normalized by log2 of the number of unique productive sequences. TCRdb mirrors the immuneACCESS table, restricted to in-frame sequences. Some clones are absent from its copies; in checked studies, under half trace to an unresolved V gene, and the reason for the others is unknown. V and J calls and clone size are given by that table; D and trimming were obtained from the DNA. The sample table lists more than 85,000 clones, about 96% of them with a count of one. Together, the top ten hold roughly 3.1% of the sample.

The data are from a study of T cells in pancreatic ductal adenocarcinoma listed by TCRdb under 2017. Looking at the study overall: The work assessed suppressive cells as well as CD8+ T cells infiltrating resected pancreatic ductal adenocarcinoma, measuring their numbers, locations, and properties, in order to shed light on the adaptive T-cell response that occurs naturally.

Pancreatic ductal adenocarcinoma patients who had undergone surgery without neoadjuvant therapy were selected. Peripheral blood was collected in heparin tubes, and PBMCs were then isolated from the blood with a histopaque density gradient and cryopreserved in roughly 10% DMSO. Using the DNeasy Blood and Tissue Kit along with Proteinase K and RNase treatment, genomic DNA was extracted from 6 or 7 PBMC specimens and fewer than 10 flash-frozen tumor specimens. Study-wide findings and limitations: T-cell clonality showed no significant difference between tumor and blood, with a mean clonality of roughly 0.12 in tumors and around 0.072 in blood. Because tumors are enriched in CD45RO+ effector T cells rather than naive T cells, which biases toward lower diversity, comparisons of clonality between tumor and blood may be biased. Blood samples had more total productive templates and 7 to 10-fold more unique clonotypes than tumor samples. Because most pancreatic cancer patients present with inoperable disease, the resected cohort was biased toward the minority with early-stage disease.

The cysteine opens and the phenylalanine closes a CDR3 of 15 amino acids. Only the CDR3 DNA stays, 45 bases, in frame from base 1. CDR1 and CDR2, looked up from the germline V gene, are SGHRS and YFSETQ. V is cut by 6 bases and J by 4 bases, and the space between the germline ends is 20 bases. This clonotype was sampled from a human donor with pancreatic ductal adenocarcinoma. Sequencing used PBMCs. The rearranged chain carries TRBV5-1 and TRBJ2-7; D gene: possibly TRBD1, on 6 matching bases. The CDR3 protein: CASTTSTGSGYEQYF. The sequence in DNA is TGCGCCAGCACCACCTCAACAGGGTCGGGTTACGAGCAGTACTTC.